Included here is one T cell receptor beta chain sequence, with context. Its target is unknown. The entry originates in a study of post-analysis software for immune sequencing data. Study observations and caveats: Strong co-clustering by F measure linked samples that shared a preparation batch. In multiple sclerosis, normalized Chao1 diversity was significantly below that of controls. Controls showed lower frequencies than patients for a handful of TRBV segments, and TRBV5-6, TRBV5-1 and TRBV20-1 were among these.

Trimming removed 6 bases at V and 3 bases at J, with 14 bases between. This CDR3 comprises 14 residues. Germline assignment: CDR1 MNHEY and CDR2 SMNVEV (reference sequence). Sequencing libraries made from TCR beta cDNA carried unique molecular identifiers. Once about 0.85 to 10 million T cells were used, some 500,000 cDNA molecules resulted. In TCRdb, the PCR reads were re-called with MiXCR into one record per CDR3 protein. The table has roughly 400,000 distinct CDR3 sequences, roughly 38% seen once. V usage is TRBV27 and J usage is TRBJ1-2; D is perhaps TRBD1 (6 bases). This sequence originates from a girl aged 2 to 9 with multiple sclerosis. Sequenced: blood. This chain's CDR3 is CASSSVGQYYGYTF. CDR3 nucleotide sequence: TGTGCCAGCAGCTCTGTTGGACAGTACTATGGCTACACCTTC.